The 18 T cell receptor beta chains below all came from one sample that was sequenced in a study of T-cell reconstitution after alpha-beta-depleted transplantation in children. Library preparation (for TCRbeta) was performed with unique molecular identifiers. TCRdb itself ran the PCR reads through MiXCR, one entry per CDR3 protein. The table includes 90,000 to 130,000 distinct CDR3 sequences, under 13% detected once. The sample in question was PBMCs, obtained before TCRalphabeta/CD19-depleted stem cell transplant. The receptors here all came from a boy aged 2 to 9 with acute lymphoblastic leukemia, due to receive a stem cell transplant.

This sequence joins TRBV28 and TRBJ2-1; weak D call: TRBD1 (5 bases). This CDR3 contains 13 residues. Germline-derived CDR1 and CDR2 are MDHEN and SYDVKM. Trimming shortened V by 7 bases and J by 6 bases, and 13 bases separated the two germline ends. CDR3 nucleotides: TGTGCCAGCACCAATGTGGGGCGCAATGAGCAGTTCTTC. It specifies CASTNVGRNEQFF. The full variable domain, rest sourced from reference TRBV28 and TRBJ2-1, is DVKVTQSSRYLVKRTGEKVFLECVQDMDHENMFWYRQDPGLGLRLIYFSYDVKMKEKGDIPEGYSVSREKKERFSLILESASTNQTSMYLCASTNVGRNEQFFGPGTRLTVL.

This clonotype was seen a few times. V and J are TRBV12-3 or TRBV12-4 and TRBJ2-7; possibly TRBD1 for D (6 bases). Trimming pared 3 bases from V and 2 bases from J, leaving 14 bases between. The CDR3 spans 15 residues. CDR3 in DNA: TGTGCCAGCAGTTTTAAACCAGGGGTCCCCTACGAGCAGTACTTC. This translates into CASSFKPGVPYEQYF.

The genes are TRBV5-1 and TRBJ1-2, with a weak D call TRBD1 (5 bases). The V gene lost 5 bases and the J gene lost 4 bases, with 18 bases spanning the gap. CDR1 and CDR2 from the germline V gene are SGHRS and YFSETQ. This CDR3 spans 15 amino acids. CDR3 amino acids: CASRPTWGVSYGYTF. CDR3 bases: TGCGCCAGCAGACCCACTTGGGGGGTTAGCTATGGCTACACCTTC.

This clonotype came up many times. The chain is built from TRBV7-9 and TRBJ2-7, with TRBD1 as a possible D gene (6 bases). Germline CDR1 is SEHNR and CDR2 is FQNEAQ (reference sequence). V was clipped by 3 bases and J by 1 base, with 10 bases between them. The CDR3 sequence is 14 residues long. The CDR3 nucleotides are TGTGCCAGCAGCTTCGGACAGCCTTCCTACGAGCAGTACTTC. It yields the protein CASSFGQPSYEQYF.

Turning to this clonotype: The junction and the germline gene differ at one end; a read error may be behind it. V gene TRBV6-1 combines with J gene TRBJ2-3; D remains unclear. The V gene's germline CDR1 is MNHNS and CDR2 SASEGT. The CDR3 has 14 amino acids. The CDR3, as DNA: TGTTCCAGTCGTCTCCCTGCGTCCACAGATACGCAGTATTTT. Its translation is CSSRLPASTDTQYF.

This clonotype was observed many times. This chain connects TRBV18 to TRBJ2-5, with a possible D match to TRBD1 (6 bases). The CDR3 is 16 residues long. Trimming stripped 1 base from V and 5 bases from J, with 17 bases between. Germline CDR1 KGHSH, CDR2 LQKENI. Here the CDR3 DNA reads TGTGCCAGCTCACCACGAGGACAGCCCCCCGGGGAGACCCAGTACTTC. Protein product: CASSPRGQPPGETQYF.

This clonotype has just a few counts. J is TRBJ2-2 and V is TRBV4-1, with D hard to call. This CDR3 contains 14 residues. Germline CDR1 MGHRA, CDR2 YSYEKL. Between the trimmed V and J ends, which lost 0 bases and 1 base, there was a span of 3 bases. CDR3 sequence (DNA): TGCGCCAGCAGCCAAGATCAGAACACCGGGGAGCTGTTTTTT. Protein: CASSQDQNTGELFF.

The chain is built from TRBV20-1 and TRBJ2-3; TRBD2 matches at 9 bases. The V segment lost 0 bases and the J segment 3 bases; nucleotides outside the gene matches: 7. The CDR3 has 16 residues. Germline V lookup: CDR1 DFQATT, CDR2 SNEGSKA (reference sequence). The CDR3 reads CSARDRSGRWTDTQYF. CDR3 DNA sequence: TGCAGTGCTAGAGATCGGAGCGGGAGGTGGACAGATACGCAGTATTTT.

The J gene is TRBJ2-5, the V gene TRBV5-1; 13 nucleotides match TRBD2. CDR1 and CDR2 (germline): SGHRS, YFSETQ. The CDR3 consists of 16 residues. Trimming cost V 3 bases and J 4 bases; bases outside gene matches: 6. The CDR3 region has the DNA TGCGCCAGCAGCTCGGGACTAGCGGGGAGATCAGAGACCCAGTACTTC. It is translated as CASSSGLAGRSETQYF.

This clonotype was seen a handful of times. This chain uses TRBV6-1 with TRBJ2-1, with TRBD2 identical over 7 bases. The CDR3 is 16 residues long. V trimming: 4 bases; J trimming: 4 bases; junction bases outside the gene matches: 10. The V gene's germline CDR1 is MNHNS and CDR2 SASEGT. CDR3 sequence reads: CASSAWGGPPYNEQFF. CDR3 coding DNA: TGTGCCAGCAGTGCCTGGGGGGGTCCCCCTTACAATGAGCAGTTCTTC.

The V gene is TRBV7-2, the J gene TRBJ1-1, with D hard to call. The CDR3 covers 15 residues. Germline V gene lookup returns CDR1 SGHTA and CDR2 FQGNSA. The ends were cut back, 1 base at V and 1 base at J, with 10 bases in the middle. The CDR3 DNA reads as TGTGCCAGCAGCTTAGTTGGGCCGCCGAACACTGAAGCTTTCTTT. It encodes CASSLVGPPNTEAFF.

The chain links TRBV24-1 to TRBJ2-1; the D is unclear. The germline CDR1 and CDR2 sequences are KGHDR and SFDVKD. CDR3 length equals 13 residues. The V and J ends lost 5 bases and 0 bases respectively, with 4 bases between them. CDR3 region: CATSGGSYNEQFF. CDR3 bases: TGTGCCACCAGTGGGGGCTCCTACAATGAGCAGTTCTTC.

This clonotype has more than one count but fewer than ten. The DNA of the CDR3 is TGTGCCAGCAGCTTCCTCCTCTGGGGGGCTGACACCATATATTTT. Its protein is CASSFLLWGADTIYF. The chain recombines TRBV7-9 with TRBJ1-3; weak D call: TRBD1 (6 bases). V lost 3 bases, J lost 8 bases, and 17 bases lay in between. Germline V gene lookup returns CDR1 SEHNR and CDR2 FQNEAQ (reference sequence). This CDR3 region has 15 residues.

This clonotype has at least ten counts. CDR3 sequence reads: CASSLNGRGSSYNEQFF. CDR3 DNA: TGTGCCAGCAGCTTAAACGGGCGCGGGAGCTCCTACAATGAGCAGTTCTTC. The V and J genes are TRBV7-9 and TRBJ2-1; 7 bases agree with TRBD2. V lost 2 bases and J lost 0; bases outside the gene matches: 7. Germline V CDR1 and CDR2: SEHNR, FQNEAQ (reference sequence). The CDR3 extends over 17 amino acids.

In its sample, this clonotype was seen many times. The chain joins TRBV7-3 to TRBJ1-1; no clear D gene. V shed 1 base and J shed 8 bases, with 14 bases lying between them. The CDR3 length is 14 residues. From germline, CDR1 is SGHTA and CDR2 FQGTGA. CDR3: CASSLKAGLREAFF. In DNA form, the CDR3 reads TGTGCCAGCAGCTTAAAGGCTGGGTTGAGAGAAGCTTTCTTT.

This clonotype has only a few counts. The rearrangement uses TRBV7-9 and TRBJ2-1; the match to TRBD1 covers 12 bases. Germline V gene sequence: CDR1 SEHNR, CDR2 FQNEAQ (reference sequence). The CDR3 totals 15 residues. The ends lost 3 bases at V and 8 bases at J; junction bases unmatched: 5. This CDR3 is CASSFRDRGRYEQFF. The CDR3 coding sequence is TGTGCCAGCAGCTTCCGGGACAGGGGGCGTTATGAGCAGTTCTTC.

This clonotype has only a few counts. The genes are TRBV15 and TRBJ2-7; 7 bases are a match to TRBD2. This CDR3 has 15 residues. V was pared by 9 bases and J by 6 bases, with 17 bases of the junction left unmatched. Germline lookup yields CDR1 LNHNV and CDR2 YYDKDF (reference sequence). The CDR3 sequence: CATGVGREEWSEQYF. The CDR3 region has the DNA TGTGCCACAGGAGTTGGTCGGGAGGAATGGAGCGAGCAGTACTTC. The full variable domain, in which reference TRBV15 and TRBJ2-7 provide the parts outside the CDR3, is DAMVIQNPRYQVTQFGKPVTLSCSQTLNHNVMYWYQQKSSQAPKLLFHYYDKDFNNEADTPDNFQSRRPNTSFCFLDIRSPGLGDTAMYLCATGVGREEWSEQYFGPGTRLTVT.

The J gene is TRBJ2-3, the V gene TRBV20-1; TRBD1 is a possible D gene (7 bases). This CDR3 has 15 residues. CDR1 DFQATT and CDR2 SNEGSKA come from the germline V gene (reference sequence). Trimming took 2 bases from V and 5 from J, leaving 17 bases between them. The CDR3 DNA follows: TGCAGTGCTAGACTACCCTACAGGGGAGGAGATACGCAGTATTTT. Translation: CSARLPYRGGDTQYF.